Following are 22 T cell receptor beta chains from one sample sequenced in a study of blood T cell repertoires in COVID-19. Only in-frame clones appear in the TCRdb table, and some are missing; sequencing was by immunoSEQ multiplex PCR. The sample consists of around 260,000 clones, roughly 88% of them appearing once. Sample: peripheral blood. The receptors originated from a woman aged 25 to 39 with active or convalescent COVID-19.

In nucleotides, the CDR3 is TGCGCCAGCAGCTCCGGGACTAGAGACACCGGGGAGCTGTTTTTT. This translates into CASSSGTRDTGELFF. The chain employs TRBV4-3 and TRBJ2-2; TRBD2 agrees at 8 bases. With 5 bases clipped from V and 3 bases from J, the junction kept 5 bases outside the gene matches. Germline V gene sequence: CDR1 LGHNA, CDR2 YSLEER. The CDR3 has 15 residues.

V is TRBV7-9 and J is TRBJ2-7; D might be TRBD2 (6 bases). Between the trimmed V and J ends, which lost 4 bases and 4 bases, there was a span of 14 bases. The germline CDR1 and CDR2 sequences are SEHNR and FQNEAQ (reference sequence). This CDR3 contains 14 residues. CDR3 sequence (DNA): TGTGCCAGCAGCTCGGCAGGCGGGGATTACGAGCAGTACTTC. Its translation: CASSSAGGDYEQYF.

The genes are TRBV6-5 and TRBJ2-5; 11 bases align to TRBD2. CDR1 MNHEY and CDR2 SVGAGI come from the germline V gene. The CDR3 spans 16 residues. V was pared by 1 base and J by 5 bases, with 6 bases of the junction left unmatched. In DNA, the CDR3 is TGTGCCAGCAGTTACTTTAGCGGGGGGGCGTATGAGACCCAGTACTTC. Its translation: CASSYFSGGAYETQYF.

The CDR3 DNA reads as TGTGCCAGCAGTTTAGGAGGCGCCGGGGAGCTGTTTTTT. Its protein product is CASSLGGAGELFF. The chain uses TRBV27 and TRBJ2-2; D may be TRBD2 (5 bases). The CDR3 covers 13 residues. Germline CDR1 is MNHEY and CDR2 is SMNVEV (reference sequence). Trimming stripped 2 bases from V and 6 bases from J, with 7 bases between.

This chain links TRBV27 with TRBJ2-7; TRBD1 matches 7 bases. V was clipped by 5 bases and J by 6 bases; unmatched bases: 10. CDR3 size: 14 residues. Germline CDR1 reads MNHEY; CDR2 reads SMNVEV (reference sequence). The chain's CDR3 is CASSPAPTGIEQYF. The CDR3 DNA is TGTGCCAGCAGTCCCGCCCCGACAGGGATCGAGCAGTACTTC.

The chain carries TRBV24-1 and TRBJ2-5; D may be TRBD1 (6 bases). V was clipped by 4 bases and J by 0 bases, with 11 bases between them. Germline CDR1 KGHDR, CDR2 SFDVKD. There are 15 residues in the CDR3. DNA of the CDR3: TGTGCCACCAGTGACCCCAGGGGATACCAAGAGACCCAGTACTTC. It encodes CATSDPRGYQETQYF.

The rearrangement links TRBV7-2 to TRBJ1-5; D call uncertain. Germline-derived CDR1 and CDR2 are SGHTA and FQGNSA. The ends were cut back, 6 bases at V and 5 bases at J, with 11 bases in the middle. This CDR3 is built from 13 residues. This CDR3 is CASSFNRDQPQHF. The CDR3 DNA reads as TGTGCCAGCAGTTTTAACAGAGATCAGCCCCAGCATTTT.

A few counts support this clone. This chain joins TRBV5-8 and TRBJ2-1; TRBD2 aligns across 13 bases. V lost 4 bases to trimming and J lost 4 bases; unmatched junction nucleotides: 2. Germline V CDR1 and CDR2: SGHTS, YDEGEE. The length of the CDR3 is 15 residues. The CDR3, as DNA: TGTGCCAGCAGCAAACTAGCGGGGGGGTACAATGAGCAGTTCTTC. It codes for CASSKLAGGYNEQFF.

The V and J genes are TRBV7-2 and TRBJ2-5; 10 bases align to TRBD2. V was pared by 1 base and J by 4 bases, with 9 bases of the junction left unmatched. Germline V gene sequence: CDR1 SGHTA, CDR2 FQGNSA. This CDR3 is built from 17 residues. CDR3 loop: CASSLGRVAGGRETQYF. CDR3 nucleotide sequence: TGTGCCAGCAGCTTAGGGAGGGTAGCGGGGGGAAGAGAGACCCAGTACTTC.

The V gene is TRBV3-1 (or the pseudogene TRBV3-2), the J gene TRBJ1-2, with D maybe TRBD1 (6 bases). The CDR3 extends over 14 amino acids. V lost 6 bases, J lost 0 bases, and 11 bases lay in between. CDR1 and CDR2 from the germline V gene are LGHDT and YNNKEL (reference sequence). CDR3 DNA: TGTGCCAGCAGTCCGAGGACAGCTAACTATGGCTACACCTTC. Its translation: CASSPRTANYGYTF.

The chain employs TRBV7-8 and TRBJ2-7; the match to TRBD1 covers 9 bases. The CDR3 runs 20 residues. Germline CDR1 SGHVS, CDR2 FQNEAQ. V gave up 2 bases and J gave up 6 bases; unmatched junction bases: 23. This CDR3 reads CASSLYPEGQGKTFPGEQYF. CDR3 sequence (DNA): TGTGCCAGCAGCTTATATCCAGAGGGACAGGGAAAAACCTTCCCGGGCGAGCAGTACTTC.

This chain links TRBV14 with TRBJ2-1; 9 positions agree with TRBD1. V lost 10 bases and J lost 5; bases outside the gene matches: 9. The CDR3 is 14 amino acids. Germline V CDR1 and CDR2: SGHDN, FVKESK. Here the CDR3 reads CATERDRGNNEQFF. The CDR3 nucleotides read TGTGCCACGGAAAGAGACAGGGGGAACAATGAGCAGTTCTTC. The whole variable domain, filled in from reference TRBV14 and TRBJ2-1, reads EAGVTQFPSHSVIEKGQTVTLRCDPISGHDNLYWYRRVMGKEIKFLLHFVKESKQDESGMPNNRFLAERTGGTYSTLKVQPAELEDSGVYFCATERDRGNNEQFFGPGTRLTVL.

This chain links TRBV7-2 with TRBJ2-5; D may be TRBD2 (6 bases). V lost 2 bases, J lost 2 bases, and 9 bases lay in between. The CDR3 is 14 amino acids. Germline assignment: CDR1 SGHTA and CDR2 FQGNSA. The CDR3 sequence: CASSLIGGQETQYF. CDR3 DNA: TGTGCCAGCAGCTTAATTGGAGGGCAAGAGACCCAGTACTTC.

V usage is TRBV5-8 and J usage is TRBJ1-6; 7 nucleotides match TRBD1. The V segment lost 2 bases and the J segment 10 bases; nucleotides outside the gene matches: 6. This CDR3 contains 14 residues. The germline V gene has CDR1 SGHTS and CDR2 YDEGEE. The CDR3 DNA reads TGTGCCAGCAGCTTTGAGACAGGGAGGTCACCCCTCCACTTT. Amino acids: CASSFETGRSPLHF.

The CDR3 nucleotides are TGTGCCTGGAGTCCGGGACTCAATCAGCCCCAGCATTTT. It is translated as CAWSPGLNQPQHF. This chain links TRBV30 with TRBJ1-5; maybe TRBD1 (5 bases). The CDR3 runs to 13 residues. V gave up 2 bases and J gave up 3 bases, with 8 bases separating them. Germline V gives CDR1 GTSNPN, CDR2 SVGIG (reference sequence).

The J gene is TRBJ1-5, the V gene TRBV6-2 or TRBV6-3, with D tentatively TRBD1 (5 bases). The germline gives CDR1 MNHEY, CDR2 SVGEGT. The CDR3 runs 18 residues. The V and J ends lost 4 bases and 2 bases respectively, with 21 bases between them. CDR3 nucleotide sequence: TGTGCCAGCAGTTCCTCAACTATGGGGGGGATCGGCAATCAGCCCCAGCATTTT. This sequence encodes CASSSSTMGGIGNQPQHF.

The rearrangement links TRBV19 to TRBJ1-1; 10 bases are a match to TRBD1. This CDR3 is 15 amino acids long. V shed 3 bases, J shed 2 bases, and the junction held 3 bases outside the gene matches. From germline, CDR1 is LNHDA and CDR2 SQIVND (reference sequence). The DNA for the CDR3 is TGTGCCAGTAGTATCTGGGACAGGGGAAACACTGAAGCTTTCTTT. Protein product: CASSIWDRGNTEAFF.

This chain uses TRBV9 with TRBJ1-1, with TRBD1 identical over 10 bases. The germline gives CDR1 SGDLS, CDR2 YYNGEE. J was trimmed by 5 bases and V by 4 bases; bases with no gene match: 8. The CDR3 totals 15 residues. The CDR3: CASSTPGTGDTEAFF. CDR3 nucleotide sequence: TGTGCCAGCAGCACCCCCGGGACAGGGGATACTGAAGCTTTCTTT.

The gene calls are TRBV19 and TRBJ2-2, with 11 bases identical to TRBD1. Losses at the gene ends were 4 bases for V and 3 bases for J; bases not matched to a gene: 10. Germline V gene data show CDR1 as LNHDA and CDR2 as SQIVND (reference sequence). This CDR3 has 18 residues. CDR3 DNA: TGTGCCAGTAGTAAACGGGGACAGGGGGGCGACCACACCGGGGAGCTGTTTTTT. Its translation is CASSKRGQGGDHTGELFF.

The rearrangement links TRBV6-2 or TRBV6-3 to TRBJ2-7; tentative D call: TRBD1 (6 bases). There are 16 residues in the CDR3. The V end lost 2 bases, the J end lost 4 bases, and 18 bases lay between the germline ends. The germline V gene has CDR1 MNHEY and CDR2 SVGEGT. The CDR3 sequence: CASSYGFTGKKYEQYF. CDR3 nucleotides: TGTGCCAGCAGTTACGGCTTCACAGGGAAGAAATACGAGCAGTACTTC.

The chain has TRBV13 and TRBJ1-1; D is unresolved. V dropped 5 bases and J dropped 4 bases, with 17 bases sitting between them. The CDR3 loop spans 15 amino acids. CDR1 and CDR2 from the germline V gene are PRHDT and FYEKMQ (reference sequence). In DNA form, the CDR3 reads TGTGCCAGCAGCCCCACCCCCGTTGGGAGCACTGAAGCTTTCTTT. This gives the protein CASSPTPVGSTEAFF.

This clone was picked up one time. This rearrangement joins TRBV6-2 or TRBV6-3 to TRBJ1-5; 7 nucleotides line up with TRBD1. From germline, CDR1 is MNHEY and CDR2 SVGEGT. This CDR3 comprises 14 residues. V shed 6 bases, J shed 3 bases, and the junction held 5 bases outside the gene matches. The CDR3 bases are TGTGCCAGCAGCTCGGGACAGATCAATCAGCCCCAGCATTTT. This encodes CASSSGQINQPQHF.